This T cell receptor beta chain was retrieved from a study of blood T cell repertoires in COVID-19. Study details: The study drew acute and convalescent COVID-19 samples from the United States, Italy and Spain.

The assay was immunoSEQ multiplex PCR, and TCRdb's table has in-frame clones only and misses some. The sample yields roughly 360,000 clones, more than 65% seen once. This clone was counted a few times. The germline V gene has CDR1 SQVTM and CDR2 ANQGSEA. CDR3 length: 13 amino acids. Trimming stripped 4 bases from V and 8 bases from J, with 16 bases between. Sequencing used peripheral blood. V and J are TRBV29-1 and TRBJ2-3; D may be TRBD1 (5 bases). This sequence was found in a human donor with acute or convalescent COVID-19. The donor label of this sample is uncertain. CDR3 region: CSVVRGAPGTQYF. In nucleotides, the CDR3 is TGCAGCGTTGTGCGTGGGGCCCCCGGTACGCAGTATTTT.